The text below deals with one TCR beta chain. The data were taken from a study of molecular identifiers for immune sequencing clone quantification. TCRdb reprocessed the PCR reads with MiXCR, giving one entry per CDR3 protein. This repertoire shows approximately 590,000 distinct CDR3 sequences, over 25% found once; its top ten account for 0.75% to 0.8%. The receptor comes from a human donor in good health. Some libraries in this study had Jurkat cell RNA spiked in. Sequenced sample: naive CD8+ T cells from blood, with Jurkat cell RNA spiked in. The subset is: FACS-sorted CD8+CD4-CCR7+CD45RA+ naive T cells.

In nucleotides, the CDR3 is TGTGCCAGCAGTTGGAGCTCCTACGAGCAGTACTTC. Its protein is CASSWSSYEQYF. The chain combines TRBV12-3 or TRBV12-4 with TRBJ2-7; no clear D gene. V was clipped by 4 bases and J by 0 bases, with 4 bases between them. The length of the CDR3 is 12 residues.